These 32 T cell receptor beta chains originate from one sample sequenced in a study of regulatory T cells in long-lasting Graves disease. Time point reported: newly diagnosed GD, antithyroid drugs for less than 3 months. The TCR library was made from RNA that had been extracted from PBMCs in TRIzol. Arm-PCR of CDR3 regions and iRepertoire HTBI primers were the basis on which TCR beta libraries were built. TCRdb re-called the multiplex PCR reads through MiXCR, storing one row per CDR3 protein. The sample consists of fewer than 350,000 distinct CDR3 sequences, 15% to 20% of them appearing once. The specimen was peripheral blood mononuclear cells (PBMCs), collected at new diagnosis, from a patient treated with antithyroid drugs. The source of these receptors is a female donor with Graves disease.

This clonotype has a handful of counts. The V gene is TRBV19, the J gene TRBJ1-2, with 7 bases matching TRBD1. This CDR3 is 15 amino acids long. Germline V gene sequence: CDR1 LNHDA, CDR2 SQIVND (reference sequence). The trim removed 7 bases at V and 1 base at J, leaving 9 bases unmatched. The DNA for the CDR3 is TGTGCCAGTAATTTAGGAGGGGGCCTTAACTATGGCTACACCTTC. Amino acid sequence: CASNLGGGLNYGYTF.

V usage is TRBV20-1 and J usage is TRBJ1-2; TRBD1 agrees at 8 bases. J was trimmed by 5 bases and V by 5 bases; bases with no gene match: 7. The germline gives CDR1 DFQATT, CDR2 SNEGSKA (reference sequence). The CDR3 consists of 13 residues. CDR3 bases: TGCAGTGCTCGAACAGGGGGGGAGTATGGCTACACCTTC. Translated: CSARTGGEYGYTF.

This clonotype was recorded a few times. This chain joins TRBV7-9 and TRBJ1-4; D is unclear. The CDR3 sequence is 17 residues long. V lost 5 bases to trimming and J lost 8 bases, with 24 bases between them. Germline lookup yields CDR1 SEHNR and CDR2 FQNEAQ (reference sequence). CDR3 in DNA: TGTGCCAGCAGCCCGGTTGTGGGTAATACCTATTGGGAAAAACTGTTTTTT. This gives the protein CASSPVVGNTYWEKLFF. The variable domain in full, completed from reference TRBV7-9 and TRBJ1-4, reads DTGVSQNPRHKITKRGQNVTFRCDPISEHNRLYWYRQTLGQGPEFLTYFQNEAQLEKSRLLSDRFSAERPKGSFSTLEIQRTEQGDSAMYLCASSPVVGNTYWEKLFFGSGTQLSVL.

There are many counts of this clonotype. This chain joins TRBV12-3 or TRBV12-4 and TRBJ2-7; no definite D call. This CDR3 region has 11 residues. V lost 8 bases, J lost 4 bases, and 9 bases lay in between. CDR3 protein: CASALGYEQYF. The CDR3 nucleotides are TGTGCCAGCGCCTTAGGGTACGAGCAGTACTTC.

V usage is TRBV3-1 and J usage is TRBJ2-3, with D perhaps TRBD2 (5 bases). With 1 base removed from V and 4 bases from J, the gap between germline ends came to 18 bases. Germline V gives CDR1 LGHDT, CDR2 YNNKEL (reference sequence). This CDR3 is built from 17 residues. The CDR3 DNA is TGTGCCAGCAGCCAAGGTATTGGGGTACTAGTCCCAGATACGCAGTATTTT. Its protein product is CASSQGIGVLVPDTQYF.

This clonotype was observed many times. The genes are TRBV6-1 and TRBJ2-7; either TRBD1 or TRBD2 may fit D (5 bases each). The V and J ends lost 6 bases and 3 bases respectively, with 12 bases between them. The CDR3 loop spans 13 amino acids. CDR1 is MNHNS, CDR2 SASEGT, per germline. The CDR3 loop is CASSSGTLYEQYF. The CDR3 nucleotides are TGTGCCAGCAGCTCCGGGACCCTCTACGAGCAGTACTTC.

In this sample, this clonotype turned up many times. The chain carries TRBV28 and TRBJ2-3, with D tentatively TRBD1 or TRBD2 (5 bases each). The CDR3 extends over 14 amino acids. Germline CDR1 MDHEN, CDR2 SYDVKM. The V and J ends lost 6 bases and 3 bases respectively, with 13 bases between them. CDR3 region: CASRQRWGTDTQYF. CDR3 DNA sequence: TGTGCCAGCAGACAGCGGTGGGGGACAGATACGCAGTATTTT. The whole variable domain, filled in from reference TRBV28 and TRBJ2-3, reads DVKVTQSSRYLVKRTGEKVFLECVQDMDHENMFWYRQDPGLGLRLIYFSYDVKMKEKGDIPEGYSVSREKKERFSLILESASTNQTSMYLCASRQRWGTDTQYFGPGTRLTVL.

Only a few counts were recorded for this clonotype. The CDR3 bases are TGTGCCAGCAGTCGGGACTCCCGGGATACGCAGTATTTT. This codes for CASSRDSRDTQYF. The chain recombines TRBV6-4 with TRBJ2-3; possibly TRBD2 for D (6 bases). Germline CDR1 is MRHNA and CDR2 is SNTAGT. Trimming took 5 bases from V and 6 from J, leaving 12 bases between them. The CDR3 covers 13 residues.

This clonotype was counted only a few times. The chain employs TRBV4-1 and TRBJ2-4, with TRBD1 matching over 10 bases. Per the germline V gene, CDR1 is MGHRA and CDR2 is YSYEKL. The CDR3 extends over 16 amino acids. J gave up 5 bases and V 2 bases, and 6 bases lay outside the gene matches. CDR3 protein: CASSQTPGQGQNIQYF. The CDR3 DNA follows: TGCGCCAGCAGCCAAACCCCGGGACAGGGGCAAAACATTCAGTACTTC.

This clonotype was observed at least ten times. This sequence joins TRBV6-5 and TRBJ2-1; D not certain. The CDR3 spans 17 residues. The V gene lost 0 bases and the J gene lost 5 bases, with 17 bases spanning the gap. Germline CDR1 reads MNHEY; CDR2 reads SVGAGI. CDR3 sequence (DNA): TGTGCCAGCAGTTACTCGTCCCAGATCCTTCCCCACAATGAGCAGTTCTTC. Amino acids: CASSYSSQILPHNEQFF.

The chain links TRBV11-2 to TRBJ2-1; D remains ambiguous. This CDR3 has 16 residues. CDR1 is SGHAT and CDR2 is FQNNGV in the germline V gene. V shed 3 bases and J shed 2 bases, with 14 bases lying between them. CDR3 sequence: CASSFFPSETYNEQFF. DNA for the CDR3: TGTGCCAGCAGCTTTTTTCCTTCCGAGACCTACAATGAGCAGTTCTTC. Drawing the rest from reference TRBV11-2 and TRBJ2-1, the complete variable domain is EAGVAQSPRYKIIEKRQSVAFWCNPISGHATLYWYQQILGQGPKLLIQFQNNGVVDDSQLPKDRFSAERLKGVDSTLKIQPAKLEDSAVYLCASSFFPSETYNEQFFGPGTRLTVL.

As for this clonotype: A read error is likely, as this CDR3 ends without the conserved phenylalanine or tryptophan. The gene calls are TRBV20-1 and TRBJ2-7, with 8 bases lining up with TRBD2. The CDR3 is 14 residues long. Trimming took 6 bases from V and 2 from J; bases not matched to a gene: 9. Looked up from germline, CDR1 is DFQATT and CDR2 is SNEGSKA (reference sequence). Here the CDR3 reads CSAAKIAGTYEQYS. The CDR3 DNA reads as TGCAGTGCCGCTAAAATAGCGGGGACCTACGAGCAGTACTCC.

This clonotype has ten or more counts. The rearrangement joins TRBV2 to TRBJ2-1; 11 bases fit TRBD2. CDR1 and CDR2 from the germline V gene are SNHLY and FYNNEI. Trimming cost V 6 bases and J 8 bases; bases outside gene matches: 12. This CDR3 has 16 residues. As DNA, the CDR3 is TGTGCCAGCAGGGATCCAACTAGCGGGAGTTTCGATGAGCAGTTCTTC. This sequence encodes CASRDPTSGSFDEQFF. Full variable domain (outside the CDR3, taken from reference TRBV2 and TRBJ2-1): EPEVTQTPSHQVTQMGQEVILRCVPISNHLYFYWYRQILGQKVEFLVSFYNNEISEKSEIFDDQFSVERPDGSNFTLKIRSTKLEDSAMYFCASRDPTSGSFDEQFFGPGTRLTVL.

This clonotype was recorded at least ten times. This rearrangement joins TRBV2 to TRBJ2-3; D not certain. The CDR3 has 14 residues. V was shortened by 6 bases and J by 1 base, with 11 bases between the two germline ends. Germline CDR1 SNHLY, CDR2 FYNNEI. CDR3 sequence (DNA): TGTGCCAGCAGGGCGACTGATGGCACAGATACGCAGTATTTT. The encoded protein is CASRATDGTDTQYF. The full variable domain, in which reference TRBV2 and TRBJ2-3 provide the parts outside the CDR3, is EPEVTQTPSHQVTQMGQEVILRCVPISNHLYFYWYRQILGQKVEFLVSFYNNEISEKSEIFDDQFSVERPDGSNFTLKIRSTKLEDSAMYFCASRATDGTDTQYFGPGTRLTVL.

This clonotype was detected many times. The chain recombines TRBV28 with TRBJ1-4, with D tentatively TRBD1 (6 bases). Trimming shortened V by 3 bases and J by 8 bases, and 10 bases separated the two germline ends. This CDR3 contains 13 residues. Per the germline V gene, CDR1 is MDHEN and CDR2 is SYDVKM. In DNA, the CDR3 is TGTGCCAGCAGTTTTGGACAGCCCGAAAAACTGTTTTTT. It is translated as CASSFGQPEKLFF.

For the CDR3, the DNA is TGTGCCAGCAGCGTTGACTCGGGACTAGCGGACACCGGGGAGCTGTTTTTT. This gives the protein CASSVDSGLADTGELFF. The V gene is TRBV9, the J gene TRBJ2-2; 11 positions match TRBD2. The CDR3 extends over 17 amino acids. Germline-derived CDR1 and CDR2 are SGDLS and YYNGEE. J lost 3 bases, V lost 2 bases, and 6 bases had no gene match.

This clonotype was picked up many times. The junction differs from germline at one of its ends, possibly a read error. The rearrangement links TRBV12-3 or TRBV12-4 to TRBJ1-1; 7 bases are shared with TRBD1. This CDR3 is built from 14 residues. Here the CDR3 reads CASSEGQINTEAFF. CDR3 coding DNA: TGCGCCAGCAGCGAGGGACAGATAAACACTGAAGCTTTCTTT.

The table lists this clonotype with a few counts. V is TRBV7-9 and J is TRBJ2-1; a weak D match, TRBD1 (6 bases). Between the trimmed V and J ends, which lost 5 bases and 12 bases, there was a span of 14 bases. Germline-derived CDR1 and CDR2 are SEHNR and FQNEAQ (reference sequence). The CDR3 contains 12 residues. CDR3 region: CASSSRGGGQFF. Here the CDR3 DNA reads TGTGCCAGCAGCAGCAGGGGTGGGGGGCAGTTCTTC.

As concerns this clonotype: It may be a read error: a sequence one base away is much more abundant. The genes are TRBV28 and TRBJ2-7; D not certain. CDR1 and CDR2 from the germline V gene are MDHEN and SYDVKM. This CDR3 region has 14 residues. The CDR3 DNA follows: TGTGCCAGCAGTTTTGGTCGGGTGTCCTACAAGCAGTACTTC. It translates to CASSFGRVSYKQYF.

This clonotype was detected many times. The chain is built from TRBV28 and TRBJ2-1; 10 nucleotides match TRBD2. Trimming at V came to 5 bases and at J to 4 bases, leaving 5 bases not matched to a gene. The CDR3 is 15 amino acids. CDR1 and CDR2 (germline): MDHEN, SYDVKM. CDR3 loop: CASSGAGGVYNEQFF. The DNA of the CDR3 is TGTGCCAGCAGTGGAGCGGGAGGGGTATACAATGAGCAGTTCTTC. The full variable domain, rest sourced from reference TRBV28 and TRBJ2-1, is DVKVTQSSRYLVKRTGEKVFLECVQDMDHENMFWYRQDPGLGLRLIYFSYDVKMKEKGDIPEGYSVSREKKERFSLILESASTNQTSMYLCASSGAGGVYNEQFFGPGTRLTVL.

This clonotype has just a few counts. The chain recombines TRBV6-1 with TRBJ2-1, with 15 bases aligning to TRBD2. V lost 7 bases, J lost 15 bases, and 16 bases stayed unmatched. Germline values: CDR1 MNHNS, CDR2 SASEGT. This CDR3 comprises 16 residues. CDR3 sequence: CASTPGLAGGFFVPFF. CDR3 coding DNA: TGTGCCAGCACCCCAGGACTAGCGGGAGGGTTTTTTGTACCGTTCTTC.

Details on this clonotype: A far larger clone lies a single base away; this is likely a read error. This chain joins TRBV11-3 and TRBJ2-1; no reliable D call. Germline-derived CDR1 and CDR2 are SGHNT and YENEEA. V lost 3 bases to trimming and J lost 10 bases, with 13 bases between them. There are 13 residues in the CDR3. DNA for the CDR3: TGTGCCAGCAGCTTTGGCGTCTCCTACGAGCAGTTCTTC. Translating it yields CASSFGVSYEQFF.

This clonotype was counted ten times or more. The DNA of the CDR3 is TGTGCTAGTGGAGCGGGGGGCGGAGGGAGCTACGAGCAGTACTTC. Its translation is CASGAGGGGSYEQYF. The chain has TRBV12-5 and TRBJ2-7, with 9 bases lining up with TRBD2. Per the germline V gene, CDR1 is LGHNT and CDR2 is FRNRAP. The CDR3 length is 15 residues. Losses at the gene ends were 6 bases for V and 3 bases for J; bases not matched to a gene: 9.

The gene calls are TRBV18 and TRBJ2-7, with D perhaps matching TRBD1 or TRBD2 (5 bases each). Germline CDR1 KGHSH, CDR2 LQKENI. V was cut by 3 bases and J by 3 bases, with 12 bases left in between. This CDR3 comprises 14 residues. The CDR3 protein is CASSPLGEGYEQYF. The CDR3 region has the DNA TGTGCCAGCTCACCTTTGGGGGAAGGCTACGAGCAGTACTTC.

This clonotype was seen only a few times. The V call is TRBV28, the J call TRBJ2-7; 8 bases match TRBD1. This CDR3 has 15 amino acids. Germline CDR1 and CDR2: MDHEN and SYDVKM. Losses at the gene ends were 6 bases for V and 6 bases for J; bases not matched to a gene: 13. The CDR3 is CASRTPGQAFLEQYF. The CDR3 DNA reads as TGTGCCAGCAGAACACCGGGACAGGCCTTCCTCGAGCAGTACTTC. The full variable domain, in which reference TRBV28 and TRBJ2-7 provide the parts outside the CDR3, is DVKVTQSSRYLVKRTGEKVFLECVQDMDHENMFWYRQDPGLGLRLIYFSYDVKMKEKGDIPEGYSVSREKKERFSLILESASTNQTSMYLCASRTPGQAFLEQYFGPGTRLTVT.

The sample holds many counts of this clonotype. The V gene is TRBV28, the J gene TRBJ1-5, with 9 bases aligning to TRBD1. J lost 4 bases, V lost 8 bases, and 6 bases had no gene match. Germline assignment: CDR1 MDHEN and CDR2 SYDVKM. The length of the CDR3 is 14 residues. The CDR3 coding sequence is TGTGCCAGCTCACAGGGGGCAAAGAATCAGCCCCAGCATTTT. This codes for CASSQGAKNQPQHF.

The rearrangement uses TRBV12-3 or TRBV12-4 and TRBJ2-7; D is perhaps TRBD1 (6 bases). V lost 1 base, J lost 3 bases, and 10 bases lay in between. This CDR3 contains 14 residues. Here the CDR3 reads CASSLGTEFYEQYF. In DNA, the CDR3 is TGTGCCAGCAGTTTAGGGACAGAGTTCTACGAGCAGTACTTC.

J is TRBJ2-3 and V is TRBV19, with 9 bases aligning to TRBD2. The length of the CDR3 is 16 residues. Germline V lookup: CDR1 LNHDA, CDR2 SQIVND (reference sequence). V was pared by 3 bases and J by 3 bases, with 7 bases of the junction left unmatched. This CDR3 is CASSIGLAGNTDTQYF. The CDR3 coding sequence is TGTGCCAGTAGTATTGGGCTAGCGGGAAATACAGATACGCAGTATTTT.

This clonotype was seen many times. V is TRBV12-3 or TRBV12-4 and J is TRBJ1-6; maybe TRBD1 (5 bases). The CDR3 is 14 amino acids. Trimming cost V 5 bases and J 4 bases, with 9 bases left between them. CDR3 protein: CASSARAYNSPLHF. CDR3 DNA sequence: TGTGCCAGCAGTGCCAGGGCGTATAATTCACCCCTCCACTTT.

This clonotype was counted at least ten times. The J gene is TRBJ2-3, the V gene TRBV7-9; 7 bases fit TRBD2. Germline V gives CDR1 SEHNR, CDR2 FQNEAQ (reference sequence). This CDR3 has 14 amino acids. The V segment lost 5 bases and the J segment 2 bases; nucleotides outside the gene matches: 4. The CDR3 DNA reads as TGTGCCAGCAGCCCTAGCGGATTCACAGATACGCAGTATTTT. As protein: CASSPSGFTDTQYF.

J is TRBJ2-7 and V is TRBV27; 11 bases line up with TRBD2. Germline V CDR1 and CDR2: MNHEY, SMNVEV (reference sequence). J was trimmed by 5 bases and V by 5 bases; bases with no gene match: 11. CDR3 length: 16 residues. The CDR3 DNA reads TGTGCCAGCAGTGCGGGACTAGCGGCCACCGGGGACGAGCAGTACTTC. This codes for CASSAGLAATGDEQYF.

This clonotype was seen many times. The chain recombines TRBV6-5 with TRBJ2-7; TRBD1 aligns across 8 bases. The V gene end was trimmed by 4 bases and the J gene end by 6 bases; junction bases not matched to a gene: 11. Germline CDR1 and CDR2: MNHEY and SVGAGI. The CDR3 runs 15 residues. The CDR3 protein is CASSFVGQGASEQYF. The CDR3 DNA is TGTGCCAGCAGTTTCGTAGGTCAGGGGGCCAGCGAGCAGTACTTC.